This T cell receptor (beta chain) appears in the sequencing data of a study of neurological immune-mediated disorders. Notes on the study in general: CDR3 amino acid sequences of expanded clones were not shared across subjects, a result suggesting private repertoires in all groups. The greatest degree of TCR clonal expansion was observed in HTLV-1-associated myelopathy, with the lowest in multiple sclerosis, below that of healthy controls.

With 10-nucleotide random UMIs, 5'RACE was used to make the cDNA. TCRdb redid the calling of the 5' RACE reads with MiXCR, one entry per CDR3 protein. The sample holds 70,000 to 95,000 distinct CDR3 sequences, over 10% seen once. As to this clonotype: What it recognizes is unknown.

Time point in this sample: longitudinal time-point 2. The specimen sequenced was PBMCs. This receptor was obtained from a female donor with HTLV-1-associated myelopathy (HAM/TSP).

The CDR3 nucleotides read TGCAGTGCTAGAGGGACAGACTACAAGAAGTACTTC. It specifies CSARGTDYKKYF. The chain combines TRBV20-1 with TRBJ2-7, with D possibly being TRBD1 (6 bases). Germline V CDR1 and CDR2: DFQATT, SNEGSKA (reference sequence). V lost 1 base and J lost 11, with 15 bases in between. CDR3 length: 12 amino acids.